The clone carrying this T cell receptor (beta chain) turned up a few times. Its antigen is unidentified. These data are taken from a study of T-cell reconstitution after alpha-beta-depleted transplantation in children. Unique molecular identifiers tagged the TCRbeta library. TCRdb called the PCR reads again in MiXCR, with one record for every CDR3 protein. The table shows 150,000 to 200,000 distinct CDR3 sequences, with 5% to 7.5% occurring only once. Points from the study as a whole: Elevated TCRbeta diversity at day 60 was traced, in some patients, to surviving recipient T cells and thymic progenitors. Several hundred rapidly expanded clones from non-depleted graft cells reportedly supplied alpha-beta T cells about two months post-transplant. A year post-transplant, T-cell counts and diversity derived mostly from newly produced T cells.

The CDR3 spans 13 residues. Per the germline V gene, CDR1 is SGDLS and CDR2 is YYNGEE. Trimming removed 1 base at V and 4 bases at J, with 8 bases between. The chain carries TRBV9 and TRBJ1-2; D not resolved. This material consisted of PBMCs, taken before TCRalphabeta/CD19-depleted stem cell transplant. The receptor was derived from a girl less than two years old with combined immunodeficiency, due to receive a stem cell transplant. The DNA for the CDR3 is TGTGCCAGCAGCGTAATGGGTCTCTATGGCTACACCTTC. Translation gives CASSVMGLYGYTF.